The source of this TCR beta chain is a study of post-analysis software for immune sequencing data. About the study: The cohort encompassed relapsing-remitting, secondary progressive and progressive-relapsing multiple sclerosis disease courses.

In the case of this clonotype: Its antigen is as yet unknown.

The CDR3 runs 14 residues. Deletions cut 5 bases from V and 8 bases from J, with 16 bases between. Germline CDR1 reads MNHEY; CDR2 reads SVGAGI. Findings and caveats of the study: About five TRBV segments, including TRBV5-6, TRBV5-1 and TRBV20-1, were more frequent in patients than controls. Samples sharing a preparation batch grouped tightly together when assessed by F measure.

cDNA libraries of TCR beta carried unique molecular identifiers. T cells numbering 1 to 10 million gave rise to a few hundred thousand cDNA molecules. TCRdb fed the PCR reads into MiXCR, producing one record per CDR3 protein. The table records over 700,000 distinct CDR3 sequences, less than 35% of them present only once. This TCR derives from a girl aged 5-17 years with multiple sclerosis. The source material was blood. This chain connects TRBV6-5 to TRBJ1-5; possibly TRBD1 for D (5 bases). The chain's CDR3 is CASSPVDWGEPQHF. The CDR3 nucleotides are TGTGCCAGCAGTCCAGTAGACTGGGGCGAGCCCCAGCATTTT.